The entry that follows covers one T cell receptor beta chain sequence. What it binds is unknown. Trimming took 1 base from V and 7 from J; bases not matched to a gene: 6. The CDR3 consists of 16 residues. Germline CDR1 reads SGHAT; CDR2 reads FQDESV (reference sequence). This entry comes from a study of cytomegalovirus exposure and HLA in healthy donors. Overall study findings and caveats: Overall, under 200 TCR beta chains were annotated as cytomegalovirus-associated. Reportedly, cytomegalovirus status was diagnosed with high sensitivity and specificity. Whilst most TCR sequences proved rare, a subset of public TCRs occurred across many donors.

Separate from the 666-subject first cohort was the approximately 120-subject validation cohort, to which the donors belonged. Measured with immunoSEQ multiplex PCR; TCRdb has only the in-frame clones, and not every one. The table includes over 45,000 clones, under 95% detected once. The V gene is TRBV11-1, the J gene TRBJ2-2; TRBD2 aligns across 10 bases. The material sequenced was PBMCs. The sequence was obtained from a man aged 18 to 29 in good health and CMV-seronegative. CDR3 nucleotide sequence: TGTGCCAGCAGCTTAGGAAAAGGACTAGCGGACGGGGAGCTGTTTTTT. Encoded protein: CASSLGKGLADGELFF.